These T cell receptor beta chains were read from a single sample in a study of T cell repertoires in cytomegalovirus infection. TCRdb passed the reads through MiXCR, listing each CDR3 protein once. This table has around 740,000 distinct CDR3 sequences, roughly 36% appearing once. Sequencing input: PBMCs. The source of these receptors is a human donor in good health (CMV status not recorded). Some clones in this sample may be carry-over from other donors' samples. CDR3s leave out the opening cysteine and the closing phenylalanine or tryptophan.

TRBV7-9	TRBJ2-7	ASSWDYYEQY
TRBV7-2	TRBJ1-2	ASSISLGDRGKDT
TRBV10-3	TRBJ1-5	AISGGGANGQPQH
TRBV6-6	TRBJ2-1	ASSHGREAYNEQF
TRBV7-9	TRBJ2-6	ASSFPLRPQDTGANVLT
TRBV7-2	TRBJ2-1	ASSFGGAYNEQF
TRBV14	TRBJ2-1	ARSQDLTGEAYNETF
TRBV29-1	TRBJ1-2	SVDNTGVTGGYT
TRBV28	TRBJ2-1	ASSTRRTSMGEQF
TRBV7-7	TRBJ1-1	ASSPFTGNTEAF
TRBV5-6	TRBJ2-7	ASSLYDHGQY
TRBV10-3	TRBJ2-7	AISVSGIEYEQY
TRBV6-8	TRBJ2-2	ASSPRTGGDTGELF
TRBV2	TRBJ2-5	ASSGALRGDETQY
TRBV2	TRBJ1-5	ASSEAQGRGAWGNQPQH